A single sample gave rise to the 22 T cell receptor beta chains below, sequenced in a study of tissue T cells after allogeneic stem cell transplantation. Noted time point: mouse harvest day 7 after allogeneic transplant. Mouse grafts combined 10^7 T-cell-depleted bone marrow cells with 10^6 splenic CD5+ T cells. Sequencing used immunoSEQ multiplex PCR; TCRdb keeps in-frame clones, though not all of them. The sample lists under 8,000 clones; about 48% were seen once. The source material was lymph node tissue. The receptors were gathered from a female BALB/c mouse given C57BL/6 T cells with graft-versus-host disease after an allogeneic hematopoietic cell transplant.

This clone ranks as medium-sized. Gene names are the mouse ones. The sequence runs out 1 residue before the end of the CDR3; the remainder is reconstructed from the germline J gene. The chain is built from TRBV13-1 and TRBJ2-5; D gene ambiguous. There are 12 residues in the CDR3. Germline loops: CDR1 NSHNY, CDR2 SYGAGN. Trimming took 2 bases from V and 0 from J, leaving 1 base between them. This CDR3 reads CASSDNQDTQYF. The CDR3 DNA, read in part, is TGTGCCAGCAGTGACAACCAAGACACCCAGTAC.

Turning to this clone: Gene names are the mouse ones. The read terminates 1 residue before the CDR3 end, so the remaining end is supplied by the germline J gene. V and J are TRBV1 and TRBJ1-2, with no clear D. CDR1 and CDR2 from the germline V gene are NSQYPW and LRSPGD (reference sequence). CDR3 size: 12 residues. V lost 3 bases and J lost 0, with 2 bases in between. The CDR3 bases that were read are TGCACCTGCAGTGCCCCAAACTCCGACTACACC. Its translation: CTCSAPNSDYT. The complete CDR3 protein is CTCSAPNSDYTF.

Notes on this clone: Here the gene names and germline are mouse. The read halts 1 residue ahead of the CDR3 end, with the missing end drawn from the germline J gene. The chain recombines TRBV29 with TRBJ2-2, with D possibly TRBD1 on 7 matching bases. Germline CDR1 reads MSHET; CDR2 reads SYDVDS. The CDR3 has 15 residues. V lost 3 bases and J 3 bases, leaving 11 bases between the germline ends. The CDR3 DNA, read in part, is TGTGCTAGCAGTTTGGAGGGGGCGGACACCGGGCAGCTCTAC. Its translation: CASSLEGADTGQLY. The whole CDR3 reads CASSLEGADTGQLYF.

This clone was picked up a small number of times. The germline and genes are mouse ones. The CDR3 extends 1 residue past the end of the read, so its final part is completed from the germline J gene. The rearrangement links TRBV15 to TRBJ2-7, with a possible D match to TRBD2 (6 bases). V shed 1 base and J shed 5 bases, with 9 bases lying between them. Germline-derived CDR1 and CDR2 are SGHND and FRSKSL. The CDR3 is made up of 13 amino acids. This chain's CDR3 is CASSLGGVHEQYF. CDR3 bases read: TGTGCCAGCAGTTTAGGGGGGGTCCATGAACAGTAC.

This clone has only a few counts. The gene symbols are mouse symbols. The read is 1 residue too short to cover the CDR3 end, so that end is filled in from the germline J gene. The chain recombines TRBV12-1 with TRBJ2-3; 8 bases align to TRBD2. Germline loops: CDR1 SGHSN, CDR2 HYEKVE. CDR3 length: 14 residues. The ends lost 0 bases at V and 6 bases at J; junction bases unmatched: 4. The CDR3 loop is CASSLDGGAETLYF. CDR3 DNA (partial): TGTGCCAGCTCTCTCGACGGGGGGGCGGAAACGCTGTAT.

As for this clone: Genes and germline come from the mouse. The read is 1 residue too short to cover the CDR3 end, so that end is filled in from the germline J gene. The chain employs TRBV1 and TRBJ1-4, with 7 bases matching TRBD1. Germline assignment: CDR1 NSQYPW and CDR2 LRSPGD (reference sequence). The CDR3 length is 15 residues. J lost 3 bases, V lost 3 bases, and 4 bases had no gene match. CDR3 protein: CTCSARDRTNERLFF. CDR3 DNA, as far as it was read: TGCACCTGCAGTGCCCGGGACAGAACCAACGAAAGATTATTT.

Worth noting for this clone: Mouse germline and gene names are used. The sequence runs out 1 residue before the end of the CDR3; the remainder is reconstructed from the germline J gene. This chain joins TRBV26 and TRBJ2-5; 9 bases map to TRBD2. The germline gives CDR1 KGHPV, CDR2 FQNQEV (reference sequence). The CDR3 is made up of 13 amino acids. V lost 6 bases, J lost 4 bases, and 2 bases stayed unmatched. The CDR3 bases that were read are TGTGCCAGCAGGGACTGGGGAGAAGACACCCAGTAC. Translating gives CASRDWGEDTQY. The whole CDR3 region reads CASRDWGEDTQYF.

About this clone: Gene names and germline refer to mouse. The read terminates 1 residue ahead of where the CDR3 ends, so the germline J gene completes it. The rearrangement uses TRBV26 and TRBJ1-4, with 9 bases fitting TRBD1. CDR3 length: 15 residues. Per germline, CDR1 KGHPV and CDR2 FQNQEV (reference sequence). Trimming cost V 4 bases and J 6 bases; bases outside gene matches: 6. CDR3 protein: CASSQGQGRDERLFF. CDR3 DNA (partial): TGTGCCAGCAGTCAGGGACAGGGAAGGGACGAAAGATTATTT. The variable domain in full, with the rest retrieved from reference TRBV26 and TRBJ1-4, is NSKVIQTPRYLVKGQGQKAKMRCIPEKGHPVVFWYQQNKNNEFKFLINFQNQEVLQQIDMTEKRFSAECPSNSPCSLEIQSSEAGDSALYLCASSQGQGRDERLFFGHGTKLSVL.

This clone was observed a handful of times. Gene labels here are mouse ones. The CDR3 extends 1 residue past the end of the read, so its final part is completed from the germline J gene. V usage is TRBV12-2 and J usage is TRBJ1-4; no clear D. Deletions cut 2 bases from V and 4 bases from J, with 7 bases between. In germline, CDR1 is SGHLS, CDR2 HYDKME. The CDR3 extends over 13 amino acids. The CDR3 spells CASSREFNERLFF. The CDR3 bases that were read are TGTGCCAGCTCTCGGGAGTTCAACGAAAGATTATTT.

In the case of this clone: All gene names here are mouse names. The sequenced fragment ends 1 residue before the CDR3 boundary, so the rest is inferred from the germline J gene. This CDR3 is also generated by other DNA sequences in the sample. This sequence joins TRBV26 and TRBJ1-5, with D possibly being TRBD1 (5 bases). The V gene lost 4 bases and the J gene lost 1 base, with 5 bases spanning the gap. CDR3 length equals 13 residues. CDR1 and CDR2 (germline): KGHPV, FQNQEV (reference sequence). CDR3 DNA (partial): TGTGCCAGCAGTCGGGACAACAACCAGGCTCCGCTT. Amino acids: CASSRDNNQAPL. The entire CDR3 protein is CASSRDNNQAPLF.

Note on this clone: The germline and genes are mouse ones. The read ends 1 residue before the CDR3 terminus; that terminus is restored from the germline J gene. V usage is TRBV5 and J usage is TRBJ1-1; D gene uncertain. The V end lost 0 bases, the J end lost 0 bases, and 5 bases lay between the germline ends. CDR3 size: 14 residues. Germline loops: CDR1 LGHNA, CDR2 YNLKQL (reference sequence). The CDR3 spells CASSQDRSNTEVFF. CDR3 bases read: TGTGCCAGCAGCCAAGACAGGTCAAACACAGAAGTCTTC.

This clone is judged medium-sized. The genes and germline here are from mouse. The read finishes 1 residue shy of the CDR3 end, and the germline J gene is used to complete it. The genes are TRBV16 and TRBJ1-2; D not resolved. V was pared by 0 bases and J by 2 bases, with 7 bases between. Looked up from germline, CDR1 is SGHSA and CDR2 is FRNQAP. The CDR3 spans 14 residues. Here the CDR3 reads CASSLDRHNSDYTF. The CDR3 bases that were read are TGTGCAAGCAGCTTAGATCGACATAACTCCGACTACACC.

Judged by abundance, this clone is large. Here the gene names and germline are mouse. Sequencing ends 1 residue short of the CDR3 end; the germline J gene provides the rest. The chain links TRBV29 to TRBJ1-4; D gene unclear. Germline V lookup: CDR1 MSHET, CDR2 SYDVDS. The ends were cut back, 7 bases at V and 7 bases at J, with 10 bases in the middle. This CDR3 contains 12 residues. The chain's CDR3 is CASKQGIERLFF. The sequenced part of the CDR3 DNA is TGTGCTAGCAAGCAAGGGATCGAAAGATTATTT.

A remark on this clone: Germline and genes: mouse. The CDR3 sequence is CASGDETTSQNTLYF. The covered CDR3 bases are TGTGCCAGCGGTGATGAAACAACTAGTCAAAACACCTTGTAC. The chain employs TRBV13-2 and TRBJ2-4; D is uncertain. Sequencing ends 1 residue short of the CDR3 end; the germline J gene provides the rest. CDR3 length: 15 amino acids. Germline V gene data show CDR1 as NNHNN and CDR2 as SYGAGS (reference sequence). Trimming shortened V by 0 bases and J by 0 bases, and 8 bases separated the two germline ends.

To note about this clone: These gene names are mouse names. The read terminates 1 residue ahead of where the CDR3 ends, so the germline J gene completes it. The rearrangement joins TRBV19 to TRBJ2-5; D gene unclear. V was pared by 0 bases and J by 0 bases, with 2 bases between. Germline V CDR1 and CDR2: FNHDT, SITEND (reference sequence). The CDR3 is 13 amino acids. The CDR3 loop reads CASSIGNQDTQYF. CDR3 DNA, as far as it was read: TGTGCCAGCAGTATAGGGAACCAAGACACCCAGTAC.

This clone is classed as large (0.1 to 1%). Genes and germline come from the mouse. The read halts 1 residue ahead of the CDR3 end, with the missing end drawn from the germline J gene. The chain employs TRBV14 and TRBJ2-7; 8 nucleotides line up with TRBD2. In germline, CDR1 is SGHDT, CDR2 FRDEAV. V gave up 2 bases and J gave up 4 bases; unmatched junction bases: 2. The CDR3 contains 13 residues. Here the CDR3 reads CASSFTGGYEQYF. The covered CDR3 bases are TGTGCCAGCAGTTTTACTGGGGGTTATGAACAGTAC.

A remark on this clone: Mouse names are used for the genes. The sequence runs out 1 residue before the end of the CDR3; the remainder is reconstructed from the germline J gene. This rearrangement joins TRBV3 to TRBJ2-4, with TRBD2 as a possible D gene (6 bases). There are 14 residues in the CDR3. The V and J ends lost 1 base and 4 bases respectively, with 9 bases between them. Germline lookup yields CDR1 SNHLY and CDR2 FYNGKV (reference sequence). The chain's CDR3 is CASSLGDSKNTLYF. CDR3 bases read: TGTGCCAGCAGCTTAGGGGACTCAAAAAACACCTTGTAC.

Comments on this clone: Germline and genes: mouse. Sequencing ends 1 residue short of the CDR3 end; the germline J gene provides the rest. The rearrangement uses TRBV13-2 and TRBJ2-2, with unresolved D. Germline V CDR1 and CDR2: NNHNN, SYGAGS (reference sequence). With 1 base removed from V and 1 base from J, the gap between germline ends came to 8 bases. This CDR3 comprises 15 residues. CDR3 DNA (partial): TGTGCCAGCGGTGATCGCCAAGTAAACACCGGGCAGCTCTAC. Protein product: CASGDRQVNTGQLY. The full-length CDR3 reads as CASGDRQVNTGQLYF.

This clone was seen more than once but under ten times. The genes and germline here are from mouse. The read stops 1 residue short of the end of the CDR3; the missing end is completed from the germline J gene. The chain couples TRBV12-2 to TRBJ1-3; TRBD1 matches 7 bases. CDR3 length: 14 amino acids. Germline CDR1 reads SGHLS; CDR2 reads HYDKME. Trimming took 0 bases from V and 2 from J; bases not matched to a gene: 0. CDR3 in amino acids: CASSLDRAGNTLYF. The covered CDR3 bases are TGTGCCAGCTCTCTCGACAGGGCTGGAAATACGCTCTAT.

This clone was counted a few times. Here the gene names and germline are mouse. Read data end 1 residue before the CDR3 end; the end is taken from the germline J gene. V is TRBV14 and J is TRBJ1-4, with TRBD1 matching 12 bases. Germline lookup yields CDR1 SGHDT and CDR2 FRDEAV. V shed 4 bases and J 3 bases; nucleotides not matched to a gene: 1. There are 15 residues in the CDR3. CDR3 sequence: CASSRDRGPNERLFF. CDR3 bases read: TGTGCCAGCAGTCGGGACAGGGGGCCCAACGAAAGATTATTT.

As concerns this clone: This may be a read error, as it is one base from a much larger clone. Mouse names are used for the genes. Read coverage stops 1 residue before the CDR3 terminus; the germline J gene supplies the remainder. The chain has TRBV14 and TRBJ2-7, with D unresolved. The germline V gene has CDR1 SGHDT and CDR2 FRDEAV. This CDR3 region has 11 residues. Trimming cost V 2 bases and J 6 bases, with 6 bases left between them. The covered CDR3 bases are TGTGCCAGCAGTTTTGGGTGTGAACAGTAC. Its translation is CASSFGCEQY. The entire CDR3 reads CASSFGCEQYF.

About this clone: The listed genes are named as in mouse. The CDR3 end is not reached by the read, which stops 1 residue before it; the germline J gene fills it in. V usage is TRBV12-2 and J usage is TRBJ2-2, with D perhaps TRBD1 (5 bases). The length of the CDR3 is 14 residues. Germline V gene data show CDR1 as SGHLS and CDR2 as HYDKME. V lost 0 bases and J 4 bases, leaving 8 bases between the germline ends. The CDR3 reads CASSLAGSTGQLYF. The CDR3 bases that were read are TGTGCCAGCTCTCTCGCAGGGAGCACCGGGCAGCTCTAC.